This T cell receptor beta chain comes out of a study of neurological immune-mediated disorders. The CDR3 contains 15 residues. V gave up 4 bases and J gave up 3 bases, with 17 bases separating them. Germline CDR1 reads GTSNPN; CDR2 reads SVGIG (reference sequence). Each CDR3 protein is one row after TCRdb ran MiXCR on the 5' RACE reads. Of approximately 40,000 distinct CDR3 sequences in the sample, approximately 5.1% were seen once. Sorted libraries drew on some 1 million CD4+ or CD8+ T cells. This rearrangement joins TRBV30 to TRBJ2-3; D perhaps matches TRBD2 (6 bases). The sample taken for sequencing was CD4+ T cells from blood. This clonotype originated in a man between 18 and 29 years old in good health. Written as DNA, the CDR3 is TGTGCCTGGAACCCAGCGGGCATGAAAACAGATACGCAGTATTTT. It encodes CAWNPAGMKTDTQYF.